Included here is one T cell receptor beta chain sequence, with context. Its antigen is not known. The data originate from a study of T cell responses to AZD1222 COVID-19 vaccine. Looking at the study overall: Second doses at about 4 or about 12 weeks were pooled. Points from the study as a whole: The donors showed a predominance of white British ancestry and of females, with possible underestimation of clonal diversity. The CD4 TCRs associated with vaccination extended across spike and predominated at 160-218 and 743-854.

CDR1 is LNHDA, CDR2 SQIVND, per germline (reference sequence). V shed 5 bases and J 7 bases; nucleotides not matched to a gene: 10. This CDR3 has 14 amino acids. Profiling relied on immunoSEQ multiplex PCR, and the TCRdb table lists in-frame clones only, not all of them. The profile shows 150,000 to 180,000 clones, 90% of them singletons. The source material was peripheral blood, sampled on day 0 of AZD1222 vaccination. The TCR sequence derives from an adult in good health. V usage is TRBV19 and J usage is TRBJ1-2; 7 bases are a match to TRBD1. The CDR3 DNA reads as TGTGCCAGTAGTCAACCGGGACAGCGTCTTGGCTACACCTTC. It specifies CASSQPGQRLGYTF.